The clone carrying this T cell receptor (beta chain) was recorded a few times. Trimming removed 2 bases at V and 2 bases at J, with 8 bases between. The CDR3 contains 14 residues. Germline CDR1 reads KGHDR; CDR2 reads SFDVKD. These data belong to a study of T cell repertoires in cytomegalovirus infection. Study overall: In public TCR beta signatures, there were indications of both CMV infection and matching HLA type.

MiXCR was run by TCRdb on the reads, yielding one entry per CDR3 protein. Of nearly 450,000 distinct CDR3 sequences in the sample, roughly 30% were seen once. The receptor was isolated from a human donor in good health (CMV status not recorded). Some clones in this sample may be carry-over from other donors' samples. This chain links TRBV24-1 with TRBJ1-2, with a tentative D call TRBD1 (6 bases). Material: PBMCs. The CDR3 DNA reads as TGTGCCACCAGTGATTCGACAGGCAACTATGGCTACACCTTC. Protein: CATSDSTGNYGYTF.